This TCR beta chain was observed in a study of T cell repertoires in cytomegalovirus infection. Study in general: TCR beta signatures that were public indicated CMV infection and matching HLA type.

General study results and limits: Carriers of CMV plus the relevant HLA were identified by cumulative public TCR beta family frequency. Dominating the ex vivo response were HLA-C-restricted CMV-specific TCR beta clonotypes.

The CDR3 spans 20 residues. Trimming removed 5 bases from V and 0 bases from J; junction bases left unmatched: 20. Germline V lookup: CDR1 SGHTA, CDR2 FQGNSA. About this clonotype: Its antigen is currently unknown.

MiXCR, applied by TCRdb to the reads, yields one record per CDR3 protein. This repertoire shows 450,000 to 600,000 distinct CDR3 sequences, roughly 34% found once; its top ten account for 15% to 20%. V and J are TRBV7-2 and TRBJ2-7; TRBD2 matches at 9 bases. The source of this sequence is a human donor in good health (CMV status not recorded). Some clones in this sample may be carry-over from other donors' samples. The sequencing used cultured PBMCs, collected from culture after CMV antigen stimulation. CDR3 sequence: CASSAGRGGAGGQSSYEQYF. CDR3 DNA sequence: TGTGCCAGCAGCGCAGGGAGGGGTGGAGCGGGAGGCCAAAGCTCCTACGAGCAGTACTTC.